This T cell receptor beta chain was retrieved from a study of blood T cells in healthy people across ages. The CDR3 spans 16 residues. V shed 0 bases and J 4 bases; nucleotides not matched to a gene: 6. Germline V CDR1 and CDR2: ENHRY, SYGVKD. The second PCR ran about 6 to 12 cycles with a sample-barcoded 5' primer and J-beta primers. Using its own MiXCR run on the 5' RACE reads, TCRdb lists one record per CDR3 protein. The profile shows fewer than 2,000,000 distinct CDR3 sequences, about two fifths of them singletons. The chain uses TRBV10-3 and TRBJ2-1; TRBD2 agrees at 7 bases. The receptor was derived from a human donor in good health. Specimen: blood. The DNA of the CDR3 is TGTGCCATCAGTGAGTCGGGGGGGAGCGGTTACAATGAGCAGTTCTTC. This sequence encodes CAISESGGSGYNEQFF.